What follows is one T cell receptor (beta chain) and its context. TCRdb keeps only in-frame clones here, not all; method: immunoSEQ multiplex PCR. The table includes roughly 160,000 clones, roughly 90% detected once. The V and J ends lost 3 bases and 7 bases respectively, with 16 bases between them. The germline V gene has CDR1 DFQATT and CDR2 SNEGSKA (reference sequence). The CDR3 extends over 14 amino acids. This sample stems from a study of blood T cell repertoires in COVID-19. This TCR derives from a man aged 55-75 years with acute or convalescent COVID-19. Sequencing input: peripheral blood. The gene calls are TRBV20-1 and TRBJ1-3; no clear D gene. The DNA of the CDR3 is TGCAGTGCTAGTAGGCCCTCCTTCGGGAACACCATATATTTT. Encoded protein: CSASRPSFGNTIYF.